This T cell receptor beta chain was obtained from a study of cytotoxic CD8 clonotypes in ibrutinib-treated CLL. Libraries were prepared by immunoSEQ multiplex PCR; TCRdb keeps only in-frame clonotypes and omits some of them. Counted here are under 200,000 clones, more than 80% occurring once; the ten biggest clones make up about 4.5%. V shed 6 bases and J 0 bases; nucleotides not matched to a gene: 9. The CDR3 runs to 16 residues. The germline gives CDR1 MNHNY, CDR2 SVGAGI (reference sequence). This chain connects TRBV6-6 to TRBJ1-1; 8 nucleotides align to TRBD1. This clonotype was obtained from a human donor with chronic lymphocytic leukemia. The sequenced sample was PBMCs, obtained after 24 months of ibrutinib treatment. CDR3 DNA: TGTGCCAGCAGAGACTTCCTGACAGGGGTGAACACTGAAGCTTTCTTT. Translating gives CASRDFLTGVNTEAFF.